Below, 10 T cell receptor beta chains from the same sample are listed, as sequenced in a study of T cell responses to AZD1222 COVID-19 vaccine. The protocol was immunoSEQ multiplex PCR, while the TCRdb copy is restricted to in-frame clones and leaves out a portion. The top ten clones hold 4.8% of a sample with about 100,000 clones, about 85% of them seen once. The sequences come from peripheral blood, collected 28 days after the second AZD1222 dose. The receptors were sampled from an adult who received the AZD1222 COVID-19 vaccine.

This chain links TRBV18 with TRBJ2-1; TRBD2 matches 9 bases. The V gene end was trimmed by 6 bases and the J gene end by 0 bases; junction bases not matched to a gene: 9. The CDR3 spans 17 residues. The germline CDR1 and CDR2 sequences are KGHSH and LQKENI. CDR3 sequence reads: CASSQGLAGSSYNEQFF. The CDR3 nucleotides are TGTGCCAGCTCCCAGGGGCTAGCGGGGAGCTCCTACAATGAGCAGTTCTTC.

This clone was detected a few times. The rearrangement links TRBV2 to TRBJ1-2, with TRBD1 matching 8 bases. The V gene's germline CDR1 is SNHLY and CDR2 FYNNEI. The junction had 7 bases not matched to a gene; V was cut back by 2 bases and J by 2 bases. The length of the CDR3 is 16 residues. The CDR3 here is CASSETQGAPNYGYTF. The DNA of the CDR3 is TGTGCCAGCAGTGAAACCCAGGGGGCGCCCAACTATGGCTACACCTTC.

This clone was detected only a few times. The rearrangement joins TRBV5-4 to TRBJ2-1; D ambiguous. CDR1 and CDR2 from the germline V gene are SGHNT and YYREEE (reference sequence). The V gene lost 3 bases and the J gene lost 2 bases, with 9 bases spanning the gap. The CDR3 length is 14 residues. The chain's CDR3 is CASSSGRPYNEQFF. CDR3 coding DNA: TGTGCCAGCAGCTCAGGCCGTCCCTACAATGAGCAGTTCTTC.

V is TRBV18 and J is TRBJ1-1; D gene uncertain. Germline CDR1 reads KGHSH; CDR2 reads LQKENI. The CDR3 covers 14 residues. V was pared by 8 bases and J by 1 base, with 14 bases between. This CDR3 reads CASAAKEPNTEAFF. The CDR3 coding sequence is TGTGCCAGCGCAGCCAAAGAACCGAACACTGAAGCTTTCTTT.

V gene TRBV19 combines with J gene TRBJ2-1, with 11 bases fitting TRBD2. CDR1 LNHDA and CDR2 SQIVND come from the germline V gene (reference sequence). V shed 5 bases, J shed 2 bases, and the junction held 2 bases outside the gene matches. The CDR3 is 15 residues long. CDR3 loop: CASSELAGAYNEQFF. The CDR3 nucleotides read TGTGCCAGTAGTGAACTAGCGGGGGCCTACAATGAGCAGTTCTTC. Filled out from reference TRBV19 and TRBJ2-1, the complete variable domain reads DGGITQSPKYLFRKEGQNVTLSCEQNLNHDAMYWYRQDPGQGLRLIYYSQIVNDFQKGDIAEGYSVSREKKESFPLTVTSAQKNPTAFYLCASSELAGAYNEQFFGPGTRLTVL.

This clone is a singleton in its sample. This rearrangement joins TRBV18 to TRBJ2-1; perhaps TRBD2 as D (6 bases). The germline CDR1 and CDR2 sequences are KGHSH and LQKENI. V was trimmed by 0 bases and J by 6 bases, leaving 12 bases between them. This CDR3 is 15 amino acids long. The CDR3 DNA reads TGTGCCAGCTCACCACCGGGACTGGCGGGCAATGAGCAGTTCTTC. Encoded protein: CASSPPGLAGNEQFF.

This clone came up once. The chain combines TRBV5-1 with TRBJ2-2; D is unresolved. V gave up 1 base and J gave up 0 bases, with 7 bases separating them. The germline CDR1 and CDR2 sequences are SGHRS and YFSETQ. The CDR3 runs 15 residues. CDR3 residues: CASSLFQANTGELFF. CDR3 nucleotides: TGCGCCAGCAGCTTGTTTCAGGCGAACACCGGGGAGCTGTTTTTT.

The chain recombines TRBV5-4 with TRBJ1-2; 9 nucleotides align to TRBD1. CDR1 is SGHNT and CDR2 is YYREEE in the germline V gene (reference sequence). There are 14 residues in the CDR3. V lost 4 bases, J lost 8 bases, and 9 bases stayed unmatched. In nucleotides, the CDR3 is TGTGCCAGCAGCCGAACCGGGACAGGGCAAGGCTACACCTTC. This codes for CASSRTGTGQGYTF.

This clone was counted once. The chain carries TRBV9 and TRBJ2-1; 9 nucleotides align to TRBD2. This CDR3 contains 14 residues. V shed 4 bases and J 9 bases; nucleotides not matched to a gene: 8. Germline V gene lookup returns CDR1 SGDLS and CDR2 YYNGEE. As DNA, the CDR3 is TGTGCCAGCAGCACGGCGGGGGGGCCGGGTGAGCAGTTCTTC. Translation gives CASSTAGGPGEQFF.

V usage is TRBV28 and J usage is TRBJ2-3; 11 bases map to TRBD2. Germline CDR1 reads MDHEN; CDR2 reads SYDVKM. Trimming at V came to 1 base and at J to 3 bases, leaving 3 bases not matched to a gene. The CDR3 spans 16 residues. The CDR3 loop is CASSLFPSGGTDTQYF. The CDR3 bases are TGTGCCAGCAGTTTATTTCCTAGCGGGGGGACAGATACGCAGTATTTT. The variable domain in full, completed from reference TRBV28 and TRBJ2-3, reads DVKVTQSSRYLVKRTGEKVFLECVQDMDHENMFWYRQDPGLGLRLIYFSYDVKMKEKGDIPEGYSVSREKKERFSLILESASTNQTSMYLCASSLFPSGGTDTQYFGPGTRLTVL.